Sequencing of this TCR beta chain was carried out in a study of shared clonotypes between healthy human individuals. Findings of the study overall: Against clonotypes common to all four donors, non-shared ones had lower generation probabilities.

The naive CD8 fraction comprised CD45RO-negative cells positively selected for CCR7 and excluded terminally differentiated effector memory CD45RA+ cells. Sequencing was at deep level. For sorted subsets, 150 to 200 ng DNA per replicate equaled about 27,000 T cell genomes. The assay was immunoSEQ multiplex PCR, and TCRdb's table has in-frame clones only and misses some. Of 1.5 million to 2.5 million clones listed, around 96% are singletons. Germline V gene data show CDR1 as MNHEY and CDR2 as SMNVEV (reference sequence). The CDR3 has 14 amino acids. Between the trimmed V and J ends, which lost 5 bases and 4 bases, there was a span of 15 bases. Notes on this clone: Its target is not known.

Sequencing used naive CD8+ T cells sorted from blood. This chain uses TRBV27 with TRBJ2-7, with a weak D call TRBD2 (6 bases). The clonotype originates from a man between 18 and 35 years old in good health. The CDR3 spells CASSPGGIRYEQYF. CDR3 sequence (DNA): TGTGCCAGCAGTCCCGGAGGGATCCGGTACGAGCAGTACTTC.